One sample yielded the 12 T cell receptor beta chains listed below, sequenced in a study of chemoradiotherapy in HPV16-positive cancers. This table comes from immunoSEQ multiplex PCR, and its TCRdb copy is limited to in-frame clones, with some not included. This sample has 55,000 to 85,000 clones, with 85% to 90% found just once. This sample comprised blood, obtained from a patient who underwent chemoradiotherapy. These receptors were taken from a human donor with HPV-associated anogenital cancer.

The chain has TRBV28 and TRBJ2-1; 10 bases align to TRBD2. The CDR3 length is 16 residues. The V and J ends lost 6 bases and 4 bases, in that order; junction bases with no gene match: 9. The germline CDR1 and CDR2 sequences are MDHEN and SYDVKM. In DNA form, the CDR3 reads TGTGCCAGCAGCCTAAATCTAGCGGGGGTTTACAATGAGCAGTTCTTC. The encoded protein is CASSLNLAGVYNEQFF.

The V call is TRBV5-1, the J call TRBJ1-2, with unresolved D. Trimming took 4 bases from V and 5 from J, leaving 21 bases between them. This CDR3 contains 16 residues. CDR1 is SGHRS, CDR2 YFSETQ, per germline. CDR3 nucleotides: TGCGCCAGCAGCGCTGAAAACGACCGGGATAGATATGGCTACACCTTC. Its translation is CASSAENDRDRYGYTF.

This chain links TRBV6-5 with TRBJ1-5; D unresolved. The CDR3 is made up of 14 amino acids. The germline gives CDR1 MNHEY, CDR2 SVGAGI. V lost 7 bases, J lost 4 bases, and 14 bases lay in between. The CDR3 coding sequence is TGTGCCAGCACCCCGGCGGGCTATAATCAGCCCCAGCATTTT. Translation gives CASTPAGYNQPQHF.

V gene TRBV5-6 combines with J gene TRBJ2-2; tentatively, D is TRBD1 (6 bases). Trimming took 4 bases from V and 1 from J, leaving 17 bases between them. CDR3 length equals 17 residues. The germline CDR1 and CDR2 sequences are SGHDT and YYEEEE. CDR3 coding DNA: TGTGCCAGCAGCCAGGGGCCTGGGGGACGGAACACCGGGGAGCTGTTTTTT. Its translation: CASSQGPGGRNTGELFF.

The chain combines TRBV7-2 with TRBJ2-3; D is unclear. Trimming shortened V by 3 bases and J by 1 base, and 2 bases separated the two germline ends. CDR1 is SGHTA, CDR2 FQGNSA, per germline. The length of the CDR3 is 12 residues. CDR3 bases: TGTGCCAGCAGCTTTGGCACAGATACGCAGTATTTT. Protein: CASSFGTDTQYF.

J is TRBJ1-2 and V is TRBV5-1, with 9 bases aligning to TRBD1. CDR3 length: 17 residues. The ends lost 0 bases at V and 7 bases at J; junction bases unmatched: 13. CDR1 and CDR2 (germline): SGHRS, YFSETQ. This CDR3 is CASSLDGQGRESGGYTF. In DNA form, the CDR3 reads TGCGCCAGCAGCTTGGACGGACAGGGGAGGGAATCGGGTGGCTACACCTTC.

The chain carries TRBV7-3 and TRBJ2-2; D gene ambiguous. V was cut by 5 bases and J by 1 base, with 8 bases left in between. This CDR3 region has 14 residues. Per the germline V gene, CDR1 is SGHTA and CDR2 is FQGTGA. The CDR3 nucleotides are TGTGCCAGCAGCCCCCAAGGGAACACCGGGGAGCTGTTTTTT. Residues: CASSPQGNTGELFF.

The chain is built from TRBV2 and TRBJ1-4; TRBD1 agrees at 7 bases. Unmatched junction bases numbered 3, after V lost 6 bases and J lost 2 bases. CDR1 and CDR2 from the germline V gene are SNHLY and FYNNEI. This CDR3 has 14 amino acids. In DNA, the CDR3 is TGTGCCAGCAGGCGGGGACAGACTAATGAAAAACTGTTTTTT. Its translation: CASRRGQTNEKLFF.

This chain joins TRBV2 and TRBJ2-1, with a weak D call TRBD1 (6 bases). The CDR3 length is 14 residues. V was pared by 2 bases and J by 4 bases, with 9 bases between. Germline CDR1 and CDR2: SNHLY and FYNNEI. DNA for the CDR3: TGTGCCAGCAGTGAACAGGGGAGATACAATGAGCAGTTCTTC. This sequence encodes CASSEQGRYNEQFF.

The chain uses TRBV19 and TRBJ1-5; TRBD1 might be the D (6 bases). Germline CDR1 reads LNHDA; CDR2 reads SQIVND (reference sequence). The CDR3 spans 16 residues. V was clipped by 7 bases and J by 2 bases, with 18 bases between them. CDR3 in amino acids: CASTPGAGAGNQPQHF. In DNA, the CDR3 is TGTGCCAGTACCCCTGGGGCGGGGGCGGGCAATCAGCCCCAGCATTTT.

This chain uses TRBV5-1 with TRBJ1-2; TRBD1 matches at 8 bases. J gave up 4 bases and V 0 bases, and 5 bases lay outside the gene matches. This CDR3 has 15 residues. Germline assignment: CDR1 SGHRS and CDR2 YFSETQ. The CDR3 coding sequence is TGCGCCAGCAGCTTGGGCAGGGGGCTGTCCTATGGCTACACCTTC. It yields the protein CASSLGRGLSYGYTF. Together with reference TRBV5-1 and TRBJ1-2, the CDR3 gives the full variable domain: KAGVTQTPRYLIKTRGQQVTLSCSPISGHRSVSWYQQTPGQGLQFLFEYFSETQRNKGNFPGRFSGRQFSNSRSEMNVSTLELGDSALYLCASSLGRGLSYGYTFGSGTRLTVV.

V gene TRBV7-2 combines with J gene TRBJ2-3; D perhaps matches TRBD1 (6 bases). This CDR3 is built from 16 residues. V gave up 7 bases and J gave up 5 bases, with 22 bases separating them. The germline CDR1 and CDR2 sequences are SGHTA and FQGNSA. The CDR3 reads CASKSGVGGSIDTQYF. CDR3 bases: TGTGCCAGCAAATCAGGGGTTGGCGGGTCAATAGATACGCAGTATTTT.